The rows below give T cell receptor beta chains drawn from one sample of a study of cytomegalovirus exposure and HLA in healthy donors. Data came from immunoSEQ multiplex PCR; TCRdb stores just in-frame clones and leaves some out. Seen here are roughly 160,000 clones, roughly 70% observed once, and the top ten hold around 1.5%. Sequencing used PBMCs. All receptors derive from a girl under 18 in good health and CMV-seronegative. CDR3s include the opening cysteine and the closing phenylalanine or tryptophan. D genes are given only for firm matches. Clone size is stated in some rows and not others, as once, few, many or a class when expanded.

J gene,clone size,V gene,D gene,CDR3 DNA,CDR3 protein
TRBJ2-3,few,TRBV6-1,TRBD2,TGTGCCAGCAGTGAAGCTTACAGCGGGGGGCCTAGCACAGATACGCAGTATTTT,CASSEAYSGGPSTDTQYF
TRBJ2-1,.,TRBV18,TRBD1,TGTGCCAGCTCACCAACAGGGGGTCCCCTTAGCTCCTACAATGAGCAGTTCTTC,CASSPTGGPLSSYNEQFF
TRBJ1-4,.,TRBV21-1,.,TGTGCCAGCAGCAAGGGGTGGGACAGGGAGGCAACTAATGAAAAACTGTTTTTT,CASSKGWDREATNEKLFF
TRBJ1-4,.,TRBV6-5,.,TGTGCCAGCAGTGAAGGGTCAGGGCGAGTTGAACTGTTTTTT,CASSEGSGRVELFF
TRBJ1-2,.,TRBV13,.,TGTGCCAGCAGCTCAGGGTTATCCTATGGCTACACCTTC,CASSSGLSYGYTF
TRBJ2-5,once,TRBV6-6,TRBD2,TGTGCCAGCAGTTACAACCTAGCGGGGGGGGAAGAGACCCAGTACTTC,CASSYNLAGGEETQYF
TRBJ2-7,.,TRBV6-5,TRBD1,TGTGCCAGCAGCTTGGGACAGGGGGGGTACGAGCAGTACTTC,CASSLGQGGYEQYF
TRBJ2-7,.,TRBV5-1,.,TGCGCCAGCAGCTTGGGGCAGGGTACCAACGAGCAGTACTTC,CASSLGQGTNEQYF
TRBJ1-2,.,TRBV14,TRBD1,TGTGCCAGCAGCCAAACCGGGACAGGGGACCTCTATGGCTACACCTTC,CASSQTGTGDLYGYTF
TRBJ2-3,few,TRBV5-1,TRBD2,TGCGCCAGCAGCTTGGAGTCTAGCGGGGTAGCAGATACGCAGTATTTT,CASSLESSGVADTQYF
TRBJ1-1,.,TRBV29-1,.,TGCGGCGTTGTCCCCAGGGGAGTTGTAGCCACTGAAGCTTTCTTT,CGVVPRGVVATEAFF
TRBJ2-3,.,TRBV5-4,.,TGTGCCAGCAGCTTACAGGGCACAGATACGCAGTATTTT,CASSLQGTDTQYF
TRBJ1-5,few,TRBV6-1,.,TGTGCCAGCAGTGAAGCTTGGGAGGGTCAGCCCCAGCATTTT,CASSEAWEGQPQHF
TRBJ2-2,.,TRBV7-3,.,TGTGCCAGCAGCATCGGAGTCTCCGGGGAGCTGTTTTTT,CASSIGVSGELFF
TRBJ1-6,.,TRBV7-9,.,TGTGCCAGCAGCTTCGTGGAGGTCGGTTCACCCCTCCACTTT,CASSFVEVGSPLHF
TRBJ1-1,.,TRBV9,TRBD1,TGTGCCAGCAGCCCAAAGGGGACAGCCAACACTGAAGCTTTCTTT,CASSPKGTANTEAFF
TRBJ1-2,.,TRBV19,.,TGTGCCAGTAGCCCGCGGACTAGGATTGAGCGATATGGCTACACCTTC,CASSPRTRIERYGYTF
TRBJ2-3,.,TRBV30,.,TGTGCCTGGAGTCGGCTAGCAGCTAGCACAGATACGCAGTATTTT,CAWSRLAASTDTQYF
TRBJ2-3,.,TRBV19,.,TGTGCCAGTAGTAAGGAGGCCCATACGCAGTATTTT,CASSKEAHTQYF
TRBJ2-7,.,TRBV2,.,TGTGCCAGCAGTGATACCAAGACAGGTATCTACGAGCAGTACTTC,CASSDTKTGIYEQYF
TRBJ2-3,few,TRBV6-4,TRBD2,TGTGCCAGCAGTGAAATAGCGGGGGGCACAGATACGCAGTATTTT,CASSEIAGGTDTQYF
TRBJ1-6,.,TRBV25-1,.,TGTGCCAGCAGTGAATCCGGCTATAATTCACCCCTCCACTTT,CASSESGYNSPLHF
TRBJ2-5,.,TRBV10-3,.,TGTGCCATCAGTGAGGGTTTCGGAGAAGAGACCCAGTACTTC,CAISEGFGEETQYF
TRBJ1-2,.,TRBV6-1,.,TGTGCCAGCAGGGGAACAGGGACGCACGGCTACACCTTC,CASRGTGTHGYTF
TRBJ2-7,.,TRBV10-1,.,TGCGCCATTTCTTCCGGGACGGAGGGTTTTGAGCAGTACTTC,CAISSGTEGFEQYF
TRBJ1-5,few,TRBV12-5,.,TGTGCTAGTGGTTTGGTGTCCGTCAATCAGCCCCAGCATTTT,CASGLVSVNQPQHF
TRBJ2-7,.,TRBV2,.,TGTGCCAGCAATGGACTGTACTCCGAGCAGTACTTC,CASNGLYSEQYF
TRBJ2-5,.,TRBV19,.,TGTGCCAGTAGTATAGTTCCCACGGGGACCCAGTACTTC,CASSIVPTGTQYF
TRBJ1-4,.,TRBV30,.,TGTGCCTGGAGCGCGACTCCGGGTCTCGAAAAACTGTTTTTT,CAWSATPGLEKLFF
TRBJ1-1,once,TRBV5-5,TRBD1,TGTGCCAGCAGCGCCGGGACAGGGGCTGAAGCTTTCTTT,CASSAGTGAEAFF
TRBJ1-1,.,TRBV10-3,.,TGTGCCATCAGTGACCCCGGGGACACTGAAGCTTTCTTT,CAISDPGDTEAFF
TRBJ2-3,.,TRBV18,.,TGTGCCAGCTCACCAATAACCCGGAGCATCGGAGATACGCAGTATTTT,CASSPITRSIGDTQYF
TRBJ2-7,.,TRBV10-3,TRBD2,TGTGCCATCAATCCGGGACTAGCGGGGGGGCCGGAAGAGCAGTACTTC,CAINPGLAGGPEEQYF
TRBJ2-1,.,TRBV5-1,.,TGCGCCAGCCGCGGAGGGGCGGTCCTGGAAGGGGTGCAGTTCTTC,CASRGGAVLEGVQFF
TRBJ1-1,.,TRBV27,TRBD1,TGTGCCAGCAGTTTAAAAACAGGGGGCACTGAAGCTTTCTTT,CASSLKTGGTEAFF
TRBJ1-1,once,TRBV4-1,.,TGCGCCAGCAGCTGGACTCCCCTGAACACTGAAGCTTTCTTT,CASSWTPLNTEAFF
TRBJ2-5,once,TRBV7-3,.,TGTGCCAGCAGCGAAGGACGGGGGGAGACCCAGTACTTC,CASSEGRGETQYF
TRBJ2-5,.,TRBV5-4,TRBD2,TGTGCCAGCAGCCCCCGTAGGTCCGCGGGGGGGCGAGAGACCCAGTACTTC,CASSPRRSAGGRETQYF
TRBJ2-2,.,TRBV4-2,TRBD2,TGTGCCAGCAGCCATCTGAGCGGGGGGGACACCGGGGAGCTGTTTTTT,CASSHLSGGDTGELFF
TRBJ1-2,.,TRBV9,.,TGTGCCAGCAGCGTAGCCGAGGAGGACTATGGCTACACCTTC,CASSVAEEDYGYTF
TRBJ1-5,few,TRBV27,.,TGTGCCAGCAGAAGGGGGACCCAGTATAGCAATCAGCCCCAGCATTTT,CASRRGTQYSNQPQHF
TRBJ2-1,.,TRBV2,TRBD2,TGTGCCAGCAGTGAGGAACTAGCGGGGGGTGAGCAGTTCTTC,CASSEELAGGEQFF
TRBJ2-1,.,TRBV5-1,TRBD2,TGCGCCAGCCTTCCCGGGACTAGCGGGGACAATGAGCAGTTCTTC,CASLPGTSGDNEQFF
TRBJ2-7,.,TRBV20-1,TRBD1,TGCAGTGCTCCGGACAGGGACGAGCAGTACTTC,CSAPDRDEQYF
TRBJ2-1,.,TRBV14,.,TGTGCCAGCAGCCAAGATCCCGGCAGGGGTCAGTTCTTC,CASSQDPGRGQFF
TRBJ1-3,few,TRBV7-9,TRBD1,TGTGCCAGCAGCTTAACAGGGGCTGGAAACACCATATATTTT,CASSLTGAGNTIYF